A selection of T cell receptor beta chains follows, all from one sample in a study of blood T cells in healthy people across ages. TCRdb analysed the 5' RACE reads with MiXCR anew, one entry per CDR3 protein. The sample gives 710,000 or so distinct CDR3 sequences, roughly 32% of which show up once; approximately 15% is in the top ten. The sequencing input was blood. The receptors were gathered from a woman older than 75 in good health. Both conserved end residues are part of each CDR3. D genes are given only for firm matches. A row's size may be missing; if present it is once, few, many or a size class.

j_call,d_call,clone_size,v_call,cdr3_nt,cdr3_aa
TRBJ2-7,.,many,TRBV9,TGTGCCAGCAGCACGTCCCCCGACCCCGCCTACGAGCAGTACTTC,CASSTSPDPAYEQYF
TRBJ2-2,TRBD1,.,TRBV12-3/TRBV12-4,TGTGCCAGCACCCAGACAGGGGGTGGCGGGGAGCTGTTTTTT,CASTQTGGGGELFF
TRBJ1-1,.,few,TRBV10-2,TGCGCCAGCAGTGAATCGTACACTGAAGCTTTCTTT,CASSESYTEAFF
TRBJ1-2,.,.,TRBV6-2/TRBV6-3,TGTGCCAGCAGACCCGGGGCAGGGAGACTCTATAACTATGGCTACACCTTC,CASRPGAGRLYNYGYTF
TRBJ1-5,TRBD1,.,TRBV7-2,TGTGCCAGCAGCGGTCCTAGGGACAGGGGGAATAGCAATCAGCCCCAGCATTTT,CASSGPRDRGNSNQPQHF
TRBJ1-2,.,many,TRBV27,TGTGCCAGCAGTCTTAAGGGGAGGGATGGCTACACCTTC,CASSLKGRDGYTF
TRBJ2-5,.,many,TRBV30,TGTGCCTGGAGTGTAAAAGAGACCCAGTACTTC,CAWSVKETQYF
TRBJ2-1,TRBD1,many,TRBV20-1,TGCAGTGCTATCGGCAGGGGGCACCACAATGAGCAGTTCTTC,CSAIGRGHHNEQFF
TRBJ1-2,.,many,TRBV20-1,TGCAGTGCTAGAGATTGGGGATCTAACTATGGCTACACCTTC,CSARDWGSNYGYTF
TRBJ1-5,.,.,TRBV20-1,TGCAGTGCTCACCCTGGGAATCAGCCCCGGCATTTT,CSAHPGNQPRHF
TRBJ2-4,TRBD2,many,TRBV5-1,TGCGCCAGCAGCCCCAGGGGCGGGGGGGCCTCCAACATTCAGTACTTC,CASSPRGGGASNIQYF
TRBJ1-5,TRBD1,many,TRBV7-9,TGTGCCAGCAGCTATACTGGGACAGACAATCAGCCCCAGCATTTT,CASSYTGTDNQPQHF
TRBJ1-5,.,.,TRBV2,TGTGCCGAGGGGAGTAATAGCAATCAGCCCCAGCATTTT,CAEGSNSNQPQHF
TRBJ2-2,.,.,TRBV6-5,TGTGCCAGCAGTTACTCGGGGAGGGGGGAGCTGTTTTTT,CASSYSGRGELFF
TRBJ1-4,.,many,TRBV7-2,TGTGCCAGCAGCGATCCGGGTGAAAAACTGTTTTTT,CASSDPGEKLFF
TRBJ1-6,.,few,TRBV27,TGTGCCAGCAGTTTAATGGGTCCAGGGGCGTATTCACCCCTCCACTTT,CASSLMGPGAYSPLHF
TRBJ1-5,.,.,TRBV20-1,TGCAGTGCTAGTACCGGGACATTGGAAGGGATTTATAGCGATCAGCCCCAGCATTTT,CSASTGTLEGIYSDQPQHF
TRBJ2-3,.,many,TRBV6-6,TGTGCCAGCAGTTACTCATATACGCAGTATTTT,CASSYSYTQYF
TRBJ2-3,TRBD2,many,TRBV4-2,TGTGCCAGCCAGGGAGGGAGGATTGATACGCAGTATTTT,CASQGGRIDTQYF
TRBJ2-3,.,.,TRBV5-5,TGTGCCAGCAGCTCAGGCACCGGGGCAGGGACAGATACGCAGTATTTT,CASSSGTGAGTDTQYF
TRBJ1-2,.,many,TRBV5-1,TGCGCCAGCAGCGCGGACGGAACCTATGGCTACACCTTC,CASSADGTYGYTF
TRBJ1-1,TRBD1,many,TRBV6-2/TRBV6-3,TGTGCCAGCAGGGATGGACAGGGAGGGAACACTGAAGCTTTCTTT,CASRDGQGGNTEAFF
TRBJ1-2,.,.,TRBV20-1,TGCAGTGCTAGAGCCCTCTATGGCTACACCTTC,CSARALYGYTF
TRBJ1-6,.,many,TRBV27,TGTGCCAGCAGAGGACAGCCGATCCTCAGCACCTATAATTCACCCCTCCACTTT,CASRGQPILSTYNSPLHF